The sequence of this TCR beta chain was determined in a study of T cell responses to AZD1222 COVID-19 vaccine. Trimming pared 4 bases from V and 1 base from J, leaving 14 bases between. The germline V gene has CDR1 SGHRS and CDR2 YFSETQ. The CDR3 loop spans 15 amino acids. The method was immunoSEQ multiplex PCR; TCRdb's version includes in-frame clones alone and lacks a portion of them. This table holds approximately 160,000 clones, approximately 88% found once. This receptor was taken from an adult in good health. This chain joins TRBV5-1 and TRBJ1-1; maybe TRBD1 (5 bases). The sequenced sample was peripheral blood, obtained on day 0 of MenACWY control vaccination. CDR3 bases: TGCGCCAGCAGCCCCGGAACGGGGGGGAACACTGAAGCTTTCTTT. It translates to CASSPGTGGNTEAFF.